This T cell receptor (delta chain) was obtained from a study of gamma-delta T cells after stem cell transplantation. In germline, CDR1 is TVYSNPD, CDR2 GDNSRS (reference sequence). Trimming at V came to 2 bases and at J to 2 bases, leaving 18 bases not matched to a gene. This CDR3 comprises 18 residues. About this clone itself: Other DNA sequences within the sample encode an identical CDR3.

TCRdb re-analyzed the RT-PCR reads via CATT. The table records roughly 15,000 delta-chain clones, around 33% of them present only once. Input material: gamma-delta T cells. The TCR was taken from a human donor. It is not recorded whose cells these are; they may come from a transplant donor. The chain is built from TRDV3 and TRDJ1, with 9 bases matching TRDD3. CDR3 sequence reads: CAFYSYGELGERTDKLIF. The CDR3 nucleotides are TGTGCCTTTTATTCCTATGGCGAACTGGGGGAAAGGACCGATAAACTCATCTTT.